This passage covers 27 T cell receptor beta chains from one sample sequenced in a study of T cells in placental villitis. This was the immunoSEQ v4 assay. Libraries were prepared by immunoSEQ multiplex PCR; TCRdb keeps only in-frame clonotypes and omits some of them. The sample lists around 3,000 clones; about 77% were seen once. Sequencing was done on a sample of placental tissue containing maternal and fetal cells. The receptors originated from a human patient with infectious villitis; the placental T cells may come from both mother and fetus.

Written as DNA, the CDR3 is TGTGCCAGCAGCTTGGAGGGGGGTCAGCCCCAGCATTTT. Translating it yields CASSLEGGQPQHF. V usage is TRBV5-6 and J usage is TRBJ1-5; TRBD1 is a possible D gene (6 bases). Trimming cost V 0 bases and J 6 bases, with 7 bases left between them. CDR1 is SGHDT and CDR2 is YYEEEE in the germline V gene. This CDR3 comprises 13 residues. Supplemented by reference TRBV5-6 and TRBJ1-5, the full variable domain reads DAGVTQSPTHLIKTRGQQVTLRCSPKSGHDTVSWYQQALGQGPQFIFQYYEEEERQRGNFPDRFSGHQFPNYSSELNVNALLLGDSALYLCASSLEGGQPQHFGDGTRLSIL.

This clone has just a few counts. The chain has TRBV12-3 or TRBV12-4 and TRBJ2-2, with D possibly being TRBD1 (6 bases). Trimming removed 6 bases at V and 5 bases at J, with 10 bases between. This CDR3 has 13 amino acids. The CDR3 DNA reads as TGTGCCAGCAGCACAAGGGGGACCGGGGAGCTGTTTTTT. Amino acid sequence: CASSTRGTGELFF.

The rearrangement links TRBV27 to TRBJ2-5, with 8 positions matching TRBD1. J lost 5 bases, V lost 2 bases, and 4 bases had no gene match. CDR3 length: 14 amino acids. Germline values: CDR1 MNHEY, CDR2 SMNVEV (reference sequence). The DNA of the CDR3 is TGTGCCAGCAGTTTAATTCAGGGGGCGGAGACCCAGTACTTC. Its translation is CASSLIQGAETQYF.

Points on this clone: This may be a read error, as it is one base from a much larger clone. The sample has other DNA sequences that encode this CDR3 too. V is TRBV12-3 or TRBV12-4 and J is TRBJ2-6, with a tentative D call TRBD1 (5 bases). This CDR3 spans 13 amino acids. DNA for the CDR3: TGTGCCAGCAGTTTCTATGGGGCCAACGTCCTGACTTTT. It is translated as CASSFYGANVLTF.

This clone was detected a few times. This chain links TRBV3-1 (or the pseudogene TRBV3-2) with TRBJ2-1; 12 nucleotides align to TRBD2. The J segment lost 8 bases and the V segment lost 1 base, leaving 3 bases of the junction unmatched. This CDR3 region has 15 residues. Germline V gives CDR1 LGHDT, CDR2 YNNKEL (reference sequence). In DNA form, the CDR3 reads TGTGCCAGCAGCCAAGCTAGCGGGAGGGTCTATGAGCAGTTCTTC. Translated: CASSQASGRVYEQFF.

The V and J genes are TRBV9 and TRBJ2-3, with no clear D. The CDR3 sequence is 13 residues long. Trimming left V 3 bases short and J 9 bases short, with 14 bases between. The germline V gene encodes CDR1 SGDLS and CDR2 YYNGEE. Here the CDR3 reads CASSARSESTQYF. The CDR3 bases are TGTGCCAGCAGCGCCCGATCCGAATCAACGCAGTATTTT.

The chain employs TRBV6-1 and TRBJ2-7; D possibly uses TRBD1 or TRBD2 (6 bases each). Germline V gene lookup returns CDR1 MNHNS and CDR2 SASEGT. Trimming took off 2 bases at V and 1 base at J, with 12 bases between the two ends. The CDR3 spans 15 residues. This CDR3 is CASSEITGTSYEQYF. The CDR3 region has the DNA TGTGCCAGCAGTGAAATAACAGGGACTTCCTACGAGCAGTACTTC.

With regard to this clone: The junction and the germline gene differ at one end; a read error may be behind it. The sample carries other DNA sequences with the same CDR3. This chain joins TRBV5-6 and TRBJ1-5; D might be TRBD1 (6 bases). The germline CDR1 and CDR2 sequences are SGHDT and YYEEEE. The CDR3 sequence is 13 residues long. CDR3 bases: TGTGCTAGCAGCCGACAGGGCAATCAGCCCCAGCATTTT. Translating gives CASSRQGNQPQHF.

In its sample, this clone was seen once. As DNA, the CDR3 is TGTGCCACCAGCACCCAGGGCGGGACCGAGCAGTACTTC. Translated, it gives CATSTQGGTEQYF. This chain uses TRBV15 with TRBJ2-7, with D possibly matching TRBD2 (6 bases). V shed 4 bases and J shed 6 bases, with 13 bases lying between them. Germline V gene sequence: CDR1 LNHNV, CDR2 YYDKDF (reference sequence). The length of the CDR3 is 13 residues.

The J gene is TRBJ2-1, the V gene TRBV20-1; 11 bases are shared with TRBD2. The CDR3 spans 14 residues. V shed 3 bases and J 7 bases; nucleotides not matched to a gene: 5. Germline assignment: CDR1 DFQATT and CDR2 SNEGSKA (reference sequence). The CDR3 coding sequence is TGCAGTGCTAGTGTTACTAGCGGGAGAAATGAGCAGTTCTTC. This codes for CSASVTSGRNEQFF.

This clone was seen more than once but under ten times. The chain joins TRBV6-5 to TRBJ2-5; D ambiguous. The CDR3 extends over 13 amino acids. CDR1 and CDR2 (germline): MNHEY, SVGAGI. Trimming took off 5 bases at V and 0 bases at J, with 7 bases between the two ends. Written as DNA, the CDR3 is TGTGCCAGCAGTCCAACATACCAAGAGACCCAGTACTTC. This translates into CASSPTYQETQYF.

The CDR3 sequence is CATSSGELRDSDTQYF. CDR3 DNA: TGTGCCACCAGTAGTGGGGAACTCAGGGATTCAGATACGCAGTATTTT. The J gene is TRBJ2-3, the V gene TRBV24-1; possibly TRBD1 for D (5 bases). CDR3 length: 16 residues. Germline CDR1 reads KGHDR; CDR2 reads SFDVKD. V lost 6 bases and J lost 4, with 19 bases in between.

The genes are TRBV27 and TRBJ1-2; possibly TRBD1 for D (5 bases). Trimming shortened V by 2 bases and J by 6 bases, and 13 bases separated the two germline ends. CDR3 length equals 14 residues. Germline V CDR1 and CDR2: MNHEY, SMNVEV (reference sequence). The CDR3 bases are TGTGCCAGCAGTTTAAACTGGGGCTACGATGGCTACACCTTC. It encodes CASSLNWGYDGYTF.

A word on this clone: The junction does not match germline at one end; this may be a read error. The J gene is TRBJ1-3, the V gene TRBV6-1, with D possibly TRBD1 on 5 matching bases. Germline V gene lookup returns CDR1 MNHNS and CDR2 SASEGT. CDR3 size: 18 residues. The CDR3 DNA reads as TGTGCCAGCAATGAAGCGCCCTGGGGGATGAACTCTGGAAACACCATATATTTT. Its translation: CASNEAPWGMNSGNTIYF.

This clone came up a few times. The rearrangement uses TRBV28 and TRBJ1-5; weak D call: TRBD1 (6 bases). Trimming shortened V by 3 bases and J by 2 bases, and 17 bases separated the two germline ends. Germline lookup yields CDR1 MDHEN and CDR2 SYDVKM. This CDR3 comprises 17 residues. The chain's CDR3 is CASSFGGRGGGNQPQHF. The DNA for the CDR3 is TGTGCCAGCAGTTTTGGGGGCCGCGGGGGTGGCAATCAGCCCCAGCATTTT.

The chain is built from TRBV4-2 and TRBJ2-7, with 13 bases fitting TRBD2. The length of the CDR3 is 16 residues. The germline V gene has CDR1 LGHNA and CDR2 YNFKEQ. After removal of 2 bases from V and 0 bases from J, the junction contained 1 base not matched to a gene. CDR3: CASSQTSGGASYEQYF. The CDR3 DNA follows: TGTGCCAGCAGCCAAACTAGCGGGGGGGCCTCCTACGAGCAGTACTTC.

The CDR3: CASSPTGEGRTQYF. The CDR3 DNA reads TGCGCCAGCAGCCCCACGGGAGAAGGGAGGACCCAGTACTTC. The J gene is TRBJ2-5, the V gene TRBV5-1, with D tentatively TRBD2 (6 bases). CDR3 size: 14 residues. V shed 4 bases and J shed 7 bases, with 17 bases lying between them. Looked up from germline, CDR1 is SGHRS and CDR2 is YFSETQ.

V gene TRBV5-4 combines with J gene TRBJ1-6, with a tentative D call TRBD1 (6 bases). The germline V and J ends were trimmed by 4 bases and 7 bases, with 15 bases remaining between them. From germline, CDR1 is SGHNT and CDR2 YYREEE (reference sequence). This CDR3 has 15 residues. The CDR3: CASSKDWGPNSPLHF. The CDR3 DNA reads as TGTGCCAGCAGCAAGGACTGGGGGCCAAATTCACCCCTCCACTTT.

This clone was counted a single time. The chain is built from TRBV3-1 (or the pseudogene TRBV3-2) and TRBJ2-1; 11 bases agree with TRBD2. The CDR3 spans 18 residues. V shed 4 bases and J 3 bases; nucleotides not matched to a gene: 11. Germline V gene lookup returns CDR1 LGHDT and CDR2 YNNKEL (reference sequence). The DNA of the CDR3 is TGTGCCAGCAGCCCAACTCCCCTAGCGGGAGGTGGCTACAATGAGCAGTTCTTC. Its translation: CASSPTPLAGGGYNEQFF.

The chain links TRBV7-3 to TRBJ1-2; 12 nucleotides match TRBD1. CDR1 SGHTA and CDR2 FQGTGA come from the germline V gene. The length of the CDR3 is 13 residues. J gave up 7 bases and V 5 bases, and 2 bases lay outside the gene matches. The CDR3 coding sequence is TGTGCCAGCAGCCAGGGACAGGGGGCTGGCTACACCTTC. It encodes CASSQGQGAGYTF.

The DNA of the CDR3 is TGTGCCAGCAGTTACTCGAATGTCAGCATAAAAAACATTCAGTACTTC. This encodes CASSYSNVSIKNIQYF. This chain connects TRBV6-5 to TRBJ2-4, with D uncertain. The CDR3 is 16 residues long. V was cut by 0 bases and J by 4 bases, with 13 bases left in between. CDR1 is MNHEY, CDR2 SVGAGI, per germline.

The rearrangement links TRBV7-2 to TRBJ1-3, with D hard to call. The CDR3 spans 15 residues. Germline V gives CDR1 SGHTA, CDR2 FQGNSA. The germline V and J ends were trimmed by 0 bases and 0 bases, with 6 bases remaining between them. The CDR3 DNA sequence: TGTGCCAGCAGCTTAGCTATGGACTCTGGAAACACCATATATTTT. Translation: CASSLAMDSGNTIYF.

The chain links TRBV12-3 or TRBV12-4 to TRBJ2-1; no definite D call. V lost 3 bases and J lost 2, with 2 bases in between. The CDR3 totals 12 residues. Here the CDR3 reads CASSLAYNEQFF. CDR3 bases: TGTGCCAGCAGTTTGGCCTACAATGAGCAGTTCTTC.

This sequence joins TRBV21-1 and TRBJ1-4. TRBV21-1 constitutes a pseudogene. CDR3 length: 16 amino acids. The CDR3: CATMFFGRLFGEKLFF. The CDR3 nucleotides are TGTGCCACCATGTTTTTTGGACGCCTCTTCGGGGAAAAACTGTTTTTT.

As to this clone: Other DNA sequences in this sample translate to the same CDR3. V usage is TRBV5-6 and J usage is TRBJ1-2, with D perhaps matching TRBD1 (6 bases). Germline CDR1 and CDR2: SGHDT and YYEEEE. This CDR3 spans 14 amino acids. V lost 0 bases, J lost 7 bases, and 13 bases lay in between. CDR3 sequence reads: CASSLVGGIFGYTF. CDR3 DNA: TGTGCCAGCAGCTTGGTAGGGGGAATCTTTGGCTACACCTTC.

The chain combines TRBV7-2 with TRBJ1-5; D gene unclear. Germline-derived CDR1 and CDR2 are SGHTA and FQGNSA. The V end lost 7 bases, the J end lost 9 bases, and 10 bases lay between the germline ends. This CDR3 spans 11 amino acids. CDR3 nucleotide sequence: TGTGCCAGCACCAAAGAAGGGCCCCAGCATTTT. Its protein is CASTKEGPQHF.

Worth noting for this clone: One end of the junction does not line up with germline, which may come from a read error. The chain couples TRBV2 to TRBJ1-1, with a possible D match to TRBD1 (5 bases). The CDR3 has 14 residues. Looked up from germline, CDR1 is SNHLY and CDR2 is FYNNEI. The CDR3 loop is CASSAEPRDAETFF. The DNA of the CDR3 is TGTGCCAGCAGTGCGGAGCCAAGGGACGCTGAAACTTTCTTT.